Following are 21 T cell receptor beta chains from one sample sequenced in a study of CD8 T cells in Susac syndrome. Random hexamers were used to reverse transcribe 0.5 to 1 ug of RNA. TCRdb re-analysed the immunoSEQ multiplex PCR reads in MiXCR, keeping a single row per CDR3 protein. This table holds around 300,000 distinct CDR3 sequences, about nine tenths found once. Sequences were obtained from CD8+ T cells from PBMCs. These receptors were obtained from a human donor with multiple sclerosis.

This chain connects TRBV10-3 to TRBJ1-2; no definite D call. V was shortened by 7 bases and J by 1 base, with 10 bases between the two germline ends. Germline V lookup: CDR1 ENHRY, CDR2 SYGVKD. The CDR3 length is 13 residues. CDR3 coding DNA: TGTGCCATCACGAGGGAACTTAACTATGGCTACACCTTC. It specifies CAITRELNYGYTF.

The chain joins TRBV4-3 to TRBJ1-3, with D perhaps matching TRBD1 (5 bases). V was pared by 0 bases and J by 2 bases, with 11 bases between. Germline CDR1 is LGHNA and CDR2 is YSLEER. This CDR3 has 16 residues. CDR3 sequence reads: CASSQDREGAGNTIYF. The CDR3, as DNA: TGCGCCAGCAGCCAAGACAGGGAGGGCGCTGGAAACACCATATATTTT.

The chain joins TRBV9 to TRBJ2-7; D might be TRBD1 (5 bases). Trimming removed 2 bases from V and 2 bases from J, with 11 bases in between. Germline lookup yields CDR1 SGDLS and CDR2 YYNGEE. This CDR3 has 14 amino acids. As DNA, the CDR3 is TGTGCCAGCAGCGTGGAGACAGATCCCTACGAGCAGTACTTC. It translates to CASSVETDPYEQYF.

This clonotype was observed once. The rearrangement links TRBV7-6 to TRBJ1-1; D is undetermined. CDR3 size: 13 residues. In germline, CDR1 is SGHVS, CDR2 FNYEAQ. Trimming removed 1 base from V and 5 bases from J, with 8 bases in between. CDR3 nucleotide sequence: TGTGCCAGCAGCTTAGAGATTAGGACTGAAGCTTTCTTT. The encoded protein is CASSLEIRTEAFF.

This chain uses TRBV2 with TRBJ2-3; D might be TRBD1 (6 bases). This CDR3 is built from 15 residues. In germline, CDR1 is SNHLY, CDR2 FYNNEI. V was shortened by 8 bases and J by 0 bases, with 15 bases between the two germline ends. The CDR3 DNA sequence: TGTGCCAGCCACCCAGGGGCCTGGAGCACAGATACGCAGTATTTT. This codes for CASHPGAWSTDTQYF.

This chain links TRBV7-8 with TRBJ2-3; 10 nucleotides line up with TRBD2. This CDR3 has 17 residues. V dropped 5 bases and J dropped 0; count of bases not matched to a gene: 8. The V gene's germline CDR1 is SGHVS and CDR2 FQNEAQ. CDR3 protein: CASSAKLAGASTDTQYF. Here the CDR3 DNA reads TGTGCCAGCAGCGCGAAGCTAGCGGGGGCTAGCACAGATACGCAGTATTTT.

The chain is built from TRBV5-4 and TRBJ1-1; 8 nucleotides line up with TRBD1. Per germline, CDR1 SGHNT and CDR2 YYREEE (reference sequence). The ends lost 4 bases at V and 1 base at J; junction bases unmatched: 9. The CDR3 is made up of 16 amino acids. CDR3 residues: CASSGTPQGANTEAFF. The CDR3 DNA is TGTGCCAGCAGCGGCACTCCTCAGGGGGCGAACACTGAAGCTTTCTTT.

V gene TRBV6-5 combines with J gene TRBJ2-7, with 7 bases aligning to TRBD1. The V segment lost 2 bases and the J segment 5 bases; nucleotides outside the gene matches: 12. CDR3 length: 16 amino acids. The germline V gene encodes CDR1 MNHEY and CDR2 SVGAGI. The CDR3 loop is CASSYGMAGGVHEQYF. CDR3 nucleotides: TGTGCCAGCAGTTACGGTATGGCAGGGGGTGTCCACGAGCAGTACTTC.

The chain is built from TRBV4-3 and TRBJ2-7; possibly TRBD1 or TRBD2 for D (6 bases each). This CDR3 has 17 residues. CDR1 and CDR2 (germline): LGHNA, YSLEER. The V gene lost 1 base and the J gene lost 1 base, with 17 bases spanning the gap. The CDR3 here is CASSQAGSGALSYEQYF. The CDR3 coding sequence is TGCGCCAGCAGCCAAGCTGGGTCGGGGGCCCTTTCCTACGAGCAGTACTTC.

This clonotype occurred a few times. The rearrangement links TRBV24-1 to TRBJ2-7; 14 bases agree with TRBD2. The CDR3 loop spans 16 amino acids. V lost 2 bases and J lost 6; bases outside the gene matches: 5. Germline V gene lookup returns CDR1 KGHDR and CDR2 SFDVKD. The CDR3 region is CATSDSGLAGASEQYF. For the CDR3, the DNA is TGTGCCACCAGTGATTCGGGACTAGCGGGAGCAAGCGAGCAGTACTTC.

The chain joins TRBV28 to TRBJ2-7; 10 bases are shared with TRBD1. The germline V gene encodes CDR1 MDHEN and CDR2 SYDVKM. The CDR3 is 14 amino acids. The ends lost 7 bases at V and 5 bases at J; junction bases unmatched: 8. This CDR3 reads CASIEDRGDDEQYF. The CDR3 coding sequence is TGTGCCAGCATCGAGGACAGGGGGGACGACGAGCAGTACTTC.

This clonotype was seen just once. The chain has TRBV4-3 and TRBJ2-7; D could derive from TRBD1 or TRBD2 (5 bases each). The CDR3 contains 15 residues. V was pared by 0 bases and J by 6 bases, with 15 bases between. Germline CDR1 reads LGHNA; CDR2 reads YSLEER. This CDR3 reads CASSQDSRAGGEQYF. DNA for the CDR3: TGCGCCAGCAGCCAAGATTCCCGGGCTGGGGGCGAGCAGTACTTC.

CDR3 nucleotide sequence: TGTGCCAGCAGCCCAATAGCGGGTGATCAAGAGACCCAGTACTTC. Its translation is CASSPIAGDQETQYF. The chain is built from TRBV7-9 and TRBJ2-5; 7 nucleotides match TRBD2. The CDR3 loop spans 15 amino acids. CDR1 SEHNR and CDR2 FQNEAQ come from the germline V gene (reference sequence). J was trimmed by 2 bases and V by 5 bases; bases with no gene match: 8.

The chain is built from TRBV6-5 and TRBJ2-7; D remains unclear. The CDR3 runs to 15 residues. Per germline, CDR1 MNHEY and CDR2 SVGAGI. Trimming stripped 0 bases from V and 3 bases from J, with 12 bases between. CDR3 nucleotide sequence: TGTGCCAGCAGTTACTCCGTGGCAGGAAACTACGAGCAGTACTTC. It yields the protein CASSYSVAGNYEQYF.

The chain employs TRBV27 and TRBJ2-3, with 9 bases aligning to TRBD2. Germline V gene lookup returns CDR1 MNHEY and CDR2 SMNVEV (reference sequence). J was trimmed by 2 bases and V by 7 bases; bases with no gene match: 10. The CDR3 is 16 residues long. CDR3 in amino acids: CASILSGGTPTDTQYF. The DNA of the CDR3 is TGTGCCAGCATCCTTAGCGGGGGAACCCCCACAGATACGCAGTATTTT.

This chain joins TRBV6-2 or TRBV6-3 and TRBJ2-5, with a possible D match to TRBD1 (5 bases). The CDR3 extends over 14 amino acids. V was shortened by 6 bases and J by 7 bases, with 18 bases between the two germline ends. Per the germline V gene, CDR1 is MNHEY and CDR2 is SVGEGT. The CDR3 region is CASRQVVQGRTQYF. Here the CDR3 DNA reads TGTGCCAGCAGACAAGTGGTCCAGGGAAGGACCCAGTACTTC.

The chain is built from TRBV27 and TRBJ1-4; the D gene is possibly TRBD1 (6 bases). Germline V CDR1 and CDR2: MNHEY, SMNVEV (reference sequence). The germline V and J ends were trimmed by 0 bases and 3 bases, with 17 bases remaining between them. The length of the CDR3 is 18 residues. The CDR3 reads CASSLSGSSGAANEKLFF. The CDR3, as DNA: TGTGCCAGCAGTTTATCGGGTAGCTCAGGGGCGGCTAATGAAAAACTGTTTTTT.

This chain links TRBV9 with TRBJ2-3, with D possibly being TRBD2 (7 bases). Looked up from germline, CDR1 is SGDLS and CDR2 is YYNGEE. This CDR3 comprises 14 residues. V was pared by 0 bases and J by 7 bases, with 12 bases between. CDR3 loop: CASSVGGGTHTQYF. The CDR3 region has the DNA TGTGCCAGCAGCGTAGGCGGGGGCACGCATACGCAGTATTTT.

CDR3 coding DNA: TGTGCCAGCAGTGCCGGGACGATGTTCTATGGCTACACCTTC. Translation gives CASSAGTMFYGYTF. The V gene is TRBV2, the J gene TRBJ1-2; the D gene is possibly TRBD1 (5 bases). Germline loops: CDR1 SNHLY, CDR2 FYNNEI. Trimming removed 4 bases from V and 4 bases from J, with 13 bases in between. This CDR3 has 14 amino acids.

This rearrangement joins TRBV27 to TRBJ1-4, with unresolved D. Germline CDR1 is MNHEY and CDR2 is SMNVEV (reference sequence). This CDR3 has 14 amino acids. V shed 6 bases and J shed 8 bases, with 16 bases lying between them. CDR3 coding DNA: TGTGCCAGCAGCTTGGGGAAGGGTCGAGAAAAACTGTTTTTT. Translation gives CASSLGKGREKLFF. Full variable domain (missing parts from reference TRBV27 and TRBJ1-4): EAQVTQNPRYLITVTGKKLTVTCSQNMNHEYMSWYRQDPGLGLRQIYYSMNVEVTDKGDVPEGYKVSRKEKRNFPLILESPSPNQTSLYFCASSLGKGREKLFFGSGTQLSVL.

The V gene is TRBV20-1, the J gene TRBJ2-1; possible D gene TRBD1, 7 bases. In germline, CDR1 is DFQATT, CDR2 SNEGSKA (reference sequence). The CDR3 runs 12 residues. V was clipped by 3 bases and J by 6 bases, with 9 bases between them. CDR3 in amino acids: CSARQGGNEQFF. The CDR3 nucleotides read TGCAGTGCTAGGCAGGGGGGCAATGAGCAGTTCTTC.